Shown below are 13 T cell receptor beta chains from a single sample sequenced in a study of glioma-infiltrating T cells after dendritic cell vaccination. Assay used: immunoSEQ multiplex PCR; TCRdb lists only in-frame clones, some missing. Among about 21,000 clones, 70% to 80% were seen once, and the ten largest hold 35% to 40%. The sample was blood, taken before dendritic cell vaccination. These receptors were taken from a human donor with glioblastoma.

This chain links TRBV18 with TRBJ2-5, with a possible D match to TRBD1 (5 bases). Germline V gene sequence: CDR1 KGHSH, CDR2 LQKENI. This CDR3 has 13 residues. V lost 3 bases and J lost 0, with 5 bases in between. The CDR3 DNA sequence: TGTGCCAGCTCACCCAGGGACCAAGAGACCCAGTACTTC. Its translation is CASSPRDQETQYF.

V and J are TRBV5-6 and TRBJ2-2; TRBD2 aligns across 7 bases. The CDR3 loop spans 16 amino acids. The V segment lost 0 bases and the J segment 6 bases; nucleotides outside the gene matches: 8. In germline, CDR1 is SGHDT, CDR2 YYEEEE. DNA for the CDR3: TGTGCCAGCAGCTTGGCGGGAGGCTCCTCTGCCGGGGAGCTGTTTTTT. Residues: CASSLAGGSSAGELFF.

J is TRBJ2-1 and V is TRBV9, with 11 bases matching TRBD2. J was trimmed by 6 bases and V by 4 bases; bases with no gene match: 9. Looked up from germline, CDR1 is SGDLS and CDR2 is YYNGEE. The CDR3 covers 16 residues. The chain's CDR3 is CASSSTSGGHPNEQFF. CDR3 DNA sequence: TGTGCCAGCAGCTCCACTAGCGGGGGTCACCCCAATGAGCAGTTCTTC.

The chain has TRBV6-1 and TRBJ2-7; D remains ambiguous. The CDR3 contains 11 residues. Germline CDR1 is MNHNS and CDR2 is SASEGT. V lost 6 bases and J lost 2, with 5 bases in between. For the CDR3, the DNA is TGTGCCAGCAGCCCAGCCTACGAGCAGTACTTC. It encodes CASSPAYEQYF.

The chain combines TRBV11-2 with TRBJ2-5; perhaps TRBD1 as D (5 bases). The CDR3 is 14 amino acids. CDR1 and CDR2 (germline): SGHAT, FQNNGV. The V and J ends lost 7 bases and 0 bases respectively, with 12 bases between them. CDR3 nucleotides: TGTGCCAGCACCGGTGACAGATACCAAGAGACCCAGTACTTC. It yields the protein CASTGDRYQETQYF.

A few counts support this clone. This sequence joins TRBV19 and TRBJ2-3; TRBD1 is a possible D gene (5 bases). The CDR3 has 15 amino acids. Germline V gene data show CDR1 as LNHDA and CDR2 as SQIVND (reference sequence). The V gene lost 1 base and the J gene lost 2 bases, with 10 bases spanning the gap. CDR3 region: CASSIGRGYTDTQYF. The CDR3 region has the DNA TGTGCCAGTAGTATAGGAAGGGGATACACAGATACGCAGTATTTT.

The CDR3 protein is CASSYLEGYEQYF. CDR3 coding DNA: TGTGCCAGCAGTTACCTTGAGGGCTACGAGCAGTACTTC. The rearrangement uses TRBV27 and TRBJ2-5, with D possibly TRBD2 on 5 matching bases. The last part of the DNA fits TRBJ2-7 better; the J call may be wrong. Germline V gene sequence: CDR1 MNHEY, CDR2 SMNVEV (reference sequence). The CDR3 totals 13 residues.

The chain couples TRBV7-6 to TRBJ2-5, with 8 nucleotides matching TRBD2. The trim removed 2 bases at V and 6 bases at J, leaving 8 bases unmatched. CDR3 length: 15 residues. From germline, CDR1 is SGHVS and CDR2 FNYEAQ. The CDR3: CASSLLREVGQTQYF. In nucleotides, the CDR3 is TGTGCCAGCAGCTTATTGCGGGAGGTGGGACAGACCCAGTACTTC.

The J gene is TRBJ2-1, the V gene TRBV27; 12 nucleotides agree with TRBD2. There are 13 residues in the CDR3. Germline values: CDR1 MNHEY, CDR2 SMNVEV (reference sequence). The V segment lost 7 bases and the J segment 8 bases; nucleotides outside the gene matches: 3. The CDR3 DNA reads as TGTGCCAGCAAGACTAGCGGGAGTTATGAGCAGTTCTTC. This gives the protein CASKTSGSYEQFF.

This chain connects TRBV4-1 to TRBJ2-1; 8 nucleotides match TRBD2. J was trimmed by 10 bases and V by 3 bases; bases with no gene match: 14. Germline V gives CDR1 MGHRA, CDR2 YSYEKL. The CDR3 covers 16 residues. The CDR3 here is CASSQPGRALSREQFF. CDR3 DNA: TGCGCCAGCAGCCAGCCCGGGAGGGCCCTCTCGAGGGAGCAGTTCTTC.

The V gene is TRBV11-2, the J gene TRBJ2-5; 8 nucleotides agree with TRBD2. CDR1 SGHAT and CDR2 FQNNGV come from the germline V gene. The CDR3 length is 14 residues. Trimming removed 5 bases from V and 4 bases from J; junction bases left unmatched: 6. Here the CDR3 reads CASSPGGARETQYF. The CDR3 coding sequence is TGTGCCAGCAGCCCCGGGGGGGCGCGAGAGACCCAGTACTTC. The full variable domain, with the rest looked up from reference TRBV11-2 and TRBJ2-5, is EAGVAQSPRYKIIEKRQSVAFWCNPISGHATLYWYQQILGQGPKLLIQFQNNGVVDDSQLPKDRFSAERLKGVDSTLKIQPAKLEDSAVYLCASSPGGARETQYFGPGTRLLVL.

The chain is built from TRBV5-1 and TRBJ1-2, with 8 nucleotides matching TRBD1. V trimming: 2 bases; J trimming: 5 bases; junction bases outside the gene matches: 8. The germline gives CDR1 SGHRS, CDR2 YFSETQ. This CDR3 spans 15 amino acids. CDR3 in amino acids: CASSFQGAGRYGYTF. CDR3 DNA: TGCGCCAGCAGCTTTCAGGGGGCAGGAAGGTATGGCTACACCTTC.

V usage is TRBV6-4 and J usage is TRBJ1-2; 7 positions match TRBD1. Germline V gene data show CDR1 as MRHNA and CDR2 as SNTAGT. With 5 bases clipped from V and 6 bases from J, the junction kept 15 bases outside the gene matches. The CDR3 contains 16 residues. CDR3 loop: CASSTRDSSFGDGYTF. Here the CDR3 DNA reads TGTGCCAGCAGTACCCGGGACAGTTCGTTCGGGGATGGCTACACCTTC.